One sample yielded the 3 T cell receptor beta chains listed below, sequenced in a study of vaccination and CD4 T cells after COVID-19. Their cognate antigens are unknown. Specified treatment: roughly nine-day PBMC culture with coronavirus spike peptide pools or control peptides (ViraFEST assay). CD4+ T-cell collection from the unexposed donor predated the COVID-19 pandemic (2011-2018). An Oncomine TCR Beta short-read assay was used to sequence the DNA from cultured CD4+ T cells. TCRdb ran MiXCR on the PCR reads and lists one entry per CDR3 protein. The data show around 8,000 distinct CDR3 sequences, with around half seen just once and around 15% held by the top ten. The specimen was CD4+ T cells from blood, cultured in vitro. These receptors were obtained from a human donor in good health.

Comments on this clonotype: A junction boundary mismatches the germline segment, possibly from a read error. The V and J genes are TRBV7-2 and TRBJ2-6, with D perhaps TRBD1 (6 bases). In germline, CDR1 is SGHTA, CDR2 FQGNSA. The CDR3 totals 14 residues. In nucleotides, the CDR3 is TGTGCCAGCAGCTTAGTGCGCGCGGACAGCCCTGGAGCTTTC. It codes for CASSLVRADSPGAF. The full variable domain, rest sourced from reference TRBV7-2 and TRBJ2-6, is GAGVSQSPSNKVTEKGKDVELRCDPISGHTALYWYRQSLGQGLEFLIYFQGNSAPDKSGLPSDRFSAERTGGSVSTLTIQRTQQEDSAVYLCASSLVRADSPGAFGAGSRLTVL.

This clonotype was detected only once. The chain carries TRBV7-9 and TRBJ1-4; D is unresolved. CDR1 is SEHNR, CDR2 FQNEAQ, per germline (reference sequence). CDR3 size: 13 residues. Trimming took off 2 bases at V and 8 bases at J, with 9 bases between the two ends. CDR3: CASSLMLGEKLFF. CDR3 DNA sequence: TGTGCCAGCAGCTTAATGCTGGGGGAAAAACTGTTTTTT. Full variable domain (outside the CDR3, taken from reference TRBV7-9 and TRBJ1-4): DTGVSQNPRHKITKRGQNVTFRCDPISEHNRLYWYRQTLGQGPEFLTYFQNEAQLEKSRLLSDRFSAERPKGSFSTLEIQRTEQGDSAMYLCASSLMLGEKLFFGSGTQLSVL.

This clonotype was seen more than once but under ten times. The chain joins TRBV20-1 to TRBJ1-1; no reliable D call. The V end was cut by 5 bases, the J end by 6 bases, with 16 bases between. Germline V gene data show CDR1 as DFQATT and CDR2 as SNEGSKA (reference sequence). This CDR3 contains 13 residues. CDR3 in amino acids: CSARGSMRAEAFF. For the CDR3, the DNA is TGCAGTGCTCGCGGGAGTATGAGGGCTGAAGCTTTCTTT.